This T cell receptor beta chain came from a study of blood T cell repertoires in COVID-19. Across the study: The United States, Italy and Spain were the sources of the acute and convalescent COVID-19 samples. In each case, the material was cDNA or gDNA derived from T cells, B-cell-depleted T cells, or PBMCs.

The germline gives CDR1 SGHVS, CDR2 FNYEAQ. Trimming removed 2 bases from V and 1 base from J; junction bases left unmatched: 11. The CDR3 has 18 residues. The authors' processing: Scientists estimated how many nucleated cells there were by amplifying reference gene primers. Profiled with immunoSEQ multiplex PCR; TCRdb holds only in-frame clones, not every one. Clonal size and the V and J genes are those of that table, whereas D and trimming came from the DNA. The sample holds hundreds of thousands of clones; roughly four fifths are singletons and the top ten take roughly 10%. This chain joins TRBV7-6 and TRBJ2-7; 10 bases are a match to TRBD2. This receptor was taken from a man older than 75 with acute or convalescent COVID-19. Sequences were obtained from peripheral blood. In nucleotides, the CDR3 is TGTGCCAGCAGCTTATTGTCTAGCGGGAGACAGGGATCCTACGAGCAGTACTTC. Its translation is CASSLLSSGRQGSYEQYF.